Listed below are T cell receptor beta chains from one sample, sequenced in a study of T cell responses to AZD1222 COVID-19 vaccine. Assay: immunoSEQ multiplex PCR; the TCRdb copy retains only in-frame clones and omits some. The data hold over 110,000 clones, with around 87% observed a single time. This material consisted of peripheral blood, taken on day 0 of AZD1222 vaccination. The receptors originated from an adult in good health. The CDR3 runs from the conserved cysteine through the conserved F or W. Fields, in order: J gene, V gene, CDR3 protein.

TRBJ2-1 | TRBV27 | CASSRARASPAGEFF
TRBJ2-1 | TRBV20-1 | CSASLGASTYNEQFF
TRBJ1-1 | TRBV10-3 | CAIRDPGDAAFF
TRBJ2-5 | TRBV5-1 | CASSYGQGMETQYF
TRBJ2-7 | TRBV10-3 | CAISEGSPGLADYEQYF
TRBJ2-7 | TRBV28 | CASSQLREQYF
TRBJ2-5 | TRBV6-9 | CASSSPRGRSTRETQYF
TRBJ2-1 | TRBV30 | CAWSGRGKRNEQFF
TRBJ1-5 | TRBV30 | CAWRETGFNQPQHF
TRBJ2-2 | TRBV4-1 | CAGGVPGELFF
TRBJ2-2 | TRBV2 | CASSPTWGIGELFF
TRBJ1-2 | TRBV7-9 | CASSLAGIGLTGYTF
TRBJ1-1 | TRBV3-1/TRBV3-2 | CASSQARGTEAFF
TRBJ1-6 | TRBV19 | CASSIKRTSSYNSPLHF
TRBJ1-1 | TRBV7-9 | CASTLAASNTEAFF
TRBJ2-3 | TRBV5-1 | CASRPPTSGNTQYF
TRBJ1-3 | TRBV10-1 | CARPKGVGNTIYF